This TCR beta chain comes out of a study of blood T cell repertoires in COVID-19. Study details: In each case, the material was cDNA or gDNA derived from T cells, B-cell-depleted T cells, or PBMCs.

Trimming removed 4 bases from V and 1 base from J; junction bases left unmatched: 5. Germline V gene lookup returns CDR1 LGHDT and CDR2 YNNKEL (reference sequence). This CDR3 has 16 residues. In the original analysis: Estimation of nucleated cell counts relied on the amplification of reference gene primers. TCRdb's copy holds only in-frame clones and misses some; the assay was immunoSEQ multiplex PCR. V and J calls and clone size are those listed in that table; D and trimming were worked out from the DNA. In the table there are about 40,000 clones, roughly 90% of which are singletons. The chain uses TRBV3-1 (or the pseudogene TRBV3-2) and TRBJ1-1, with TRBD1 identical over 11 bases. Sequenced sample: peripheral blood. This sequence was found in a man aged 55 to 70 with active COVID-19. The CDR3 DNA reads as TGTGCCAGCAGCCTACTTGGACAGGGGGCGAACACTGAAGCTTTCTTT. Amino acids: CASSLLGQGANTEAFF.